This is a list of T cell receptor beta chains from one sample in a study of blood T cells in healthy people across ages. MiXCR was run by TCRdb on the 5' RACE reads, yielding one entry per CDR3 protein. The data contain 700,000 to 900,000 distinct CDR3 sequences, 53% of them seen just once; the ten biggest clones take up about 42%. Sequenced input: blood. The source is a man older than 75 in good health. Both conserved end residues are part of each CDR3. D genes are given only for firm matches. Rows give clone size only sometimes, using once, few, many, or a class for an expanded clone.

d_call: NA
j_call: TRBJ2-3
clone_size: many
v_call: TRBV7-2
cdr3_aa: CASSLSAAEVHRYAYF
cdr3_nt: TGTGCCAGCAGCTTATCGGCTGCGGAAGTGCACAGATACGCGTATTTT

d_call: TRBD1
j_call: TRBJ2-7
clone_size: NA
v_call: TRBV10-3
cdr3_aa: CATSGTGAGQYF
cdr3_nt: TGTGCCACTTCCGGGACAGGGGCAGGGCAGTACTTC

d_call: TRBD1
j_call: TRBJ2-1
clone_size: once
v_call: TRBV12-5
cdr3_aa: CASGGGTGVFADNEQFF
cdr3_nt: TGTGCTAGTGGAGGGGGGACAGGGGTTTTTGCGGACAATGAGCAGTTCTTC

d_call: NA
j_call: TRBJ2-1
clone_size: NA
v_call: TRBV5-1
cdr3_aa: CASSLVAALEQFF
cdr3_nt: TGCGCCAGCAGCTTGGTAGCGGCACTAGAGCAGTTCTTC

d_call: NA
j_call: TRBJ1-2
clone_size: NA
v_call: TRBV4-2
cdr3_aa: CASSQDGGATPYGYTF
cdr3_nt: TGTGCCAGCAGCCAAGACGGAGGGGCCACACCTTATGGCTACACCTTC

d_call: NA
j_call: TRBJ2-5
clone_size: NA
v_call: TRBV6-5
cdr3_aa: CASNREETQYF
cdr3_nt: TGTGCCAGCAATCGGGAGGAGACCCAGTACTTC

d_call: NA
j_call: TRBJ2-3
clone_size: few
v_call: TRBV7-2
cdr3_aa: CASSLELSWWDTQYF
cdr3_nt: TGTGCCAGCAGCTTAGAGTTGTCGTGGTGGGATACGCAGTATTTT

d_call: TRBD2
j_call: TRBJ2-7
clone_size: NA
v_call: TRBV10-3
cdr3_aa: CAISESTGRVYEQYF
cdr3_nt: TGTGCCATCAGTGAGTCGACCGGGAGGGTGTACGAGCAGTACTTC

d_call: NA
j_call: TRBJ2-7
clone_size: NA
v_call: TRBV12-3/TRBV12-4
cdr3_aa: CTSSRTYEQYF
cdr3_nt: TGTACCAGCAGTCGGACTTACGAGCAGTACTTC

d_call: NA
j_call: TRBJ1-4
clone_size: few
v_call: TRBV29-1
cdr3_aa: CSVGGTGKLFF
cdr3_nt: TGCAGCGTTGGGGGCACGGGAAAACTGTTTTTT

d_call: TRBD2
j_call: TRBJ2-1
clone_size: NA
v_call: TRBV29-1
cdr3_aa: CSVEGGSAVYNEQFF
cdr3_nt: TGCAGCGTTGAGGGAGGGAGCGCGGTCTACAATGAGCAGTTCTTC

d_call: NA
j_call: TRBJ1-2
clone_size: NA
v_call: TRBV27
cdr3_aa: CASSPGFPRDYGYTF
cdr3_nt: TGTGCCAGCAGCCCGGGGTTCCCGCGGGACTATGGCTACACCTTC

d_call: NA
j_call: TRBJ1-1
clone_size: NA
v_call: TRBV20-1
cdr3_aa: CSARSIRNTEAFF
cdr3_nt: TGCAGTGCTAGGTCCATTCGGAACACTGAAGCTTTCTTT

d_call: TRBD1
j_call: TRBJ1-1
clone_size: NA
v_call: TRBV25-1
cdr3_aa: CASSENRGGGTEAFF
cdr3_nt: TGTGCCAGCAGTGAGAACAGGGGAGGGGGCACTGAAGCTTTCTTT

d_call: NA
j_call: TRBJ1-1
clone_size: NA
v_call: TRBV3-1
cdr3_aa: CASSPIPVPGISEAFF
cdr3_nt: TGTGCCAGCAGTCCCATCCCGGTCCCAGGGATATCTGAAGCTTTCTTT

d_call: NA
j_call: TRBJ1-4
clone_size: once
v_call: TRBV5-1
cdr3_aa: CASSLEGRAAEKLFF
cdr3_nt: TGCGCCAGCAGCTTGGAGGGCAGGGCTGCTGAAAAACTGTTTTTT

d_call: NA
j_call: TRBJ2-3
clone_size: NA
v_call: TRBV5-6
cdr3_aa: CASSLDIGVADTQYF
cdr3_nt: TGTGCCAGCAGCTTGGATATCGGGGTCGCAGATACGCAGTATTTT

d_call: TRBD2
j_call: TRBJ2-7
clone_size: few
v_call: TRBV10-3
cdr3_aa: CAISDVAETSGRAVNEQYF
cdr3_nt: TGTGCCATCAGTGATGTCGCTGAGACTAGCGGGAGGGCCGTAAACGAGCAGTACTTC

d_call: NA
j_call: TRBJ1-6
clone_size: few
v_call: TRBV20-1
cdr3_aa: CSARLLAYNSPLHF
cdr3_nt: TGCAGTGCTAGACTGTTAGCTTATAATTCACCCCTCCACTTT

d_call: TRBD2
j_call: TRBJ2-7
clone_size: once
v_call: TRBV7-9
cdr3_aa: CASSFGLALYNEQYF
cdr3_nt: TGTGCCAGCAGTTTTGGACTAGCGCTCTACAATGAGCAGTACTTC

d_call: TRBD1
j_call: TRBJ2-1
clone_size: few
v_call: TRBV12-3/TRBV12-4
cdr3_aa: CASTEGQGSPNEQFF
cdr3_nt: TGTGCCAGCACCGAGGGACAGGGGTCCCCCAATGAGCAGTTCTTC

d_call: TRBD1
j_call: TRBJ1-4
clone_size: NA
v_call: TRBV4-2
cdr3_aa: CASSQSRGADEKLFF
cdr3_nt: TGTGCCAGCAGCCAATCCAGGGGGGCGGATGAAAAACTGTTTTTT

d_call: TRBD1
j_call: TRBJ2-7
clone_size: NA
v_call: TRBV7-6
cdr3_aa: CASSLSPGQPYEQYF
cdr3_nt: TGTGCCAGCAGCTTGTCACCGGGACAGCCCTACGAGCAGTACTTC

d_call: TRBD2
j_call: TRBJ2-1
clone_size: NA
v_call: TRBV5-1
cdr3_aa: CASSVGGEYNEQFF
cdr3_nt: TGCGCCAGCAGCGTTGGGGGGGAATACAATGAGCAGTTCTTC

d_call: NA
j_call: TRBJ2-6
clone_size: NA
v_call: TRBV2
cdr3_aa: CASTRTETGANVLTF
cdr3_nt: TGTGCCAGCACCCGGACAGAGACTGGGGCCAACGTCCTGACTTTC

d_call: TRBD1
j_call: TRBJ1-2
clone_size: many
v_call: TRBV5-1
cdr3_aa: CASRTGTGDGYTF
cdr3_nt: TGCGCCAGCAGAACCGGGACAGGGGACGGCTACACCTTC

d_call: NA
j_call: TRBJ2-3
clone_size: NA
v_call: TRBV14
cdr3_aa: CASSQESLADTQYF
cdr3_nt: TGTGCCAGCAGCCAAGAATCCCTAGCGGATACGCAGTATTTT

d_call: NA
j_call: TRBJ2-3
clone_size: NA
v_call: TRBV19
cdr3_aa: CASTFGGPSTETQYF
cdr3_nt: TGTGCCAGTACCTTCGGGGGTCCTAGCACAGAGACGCAGTATTTT

d_call: NA
j_call: TRBJ2-7
clone_size: NA
v_call: TRBV18
cdr3_aa: CASSPLHLPNEQYF
cdr3_nt: TGTGCCAGCTCACCCCTGCACCTTCCCAACGAGCAGTACTTC

d_call: NA
j_call: TRBJ2-4
clone_size: few
v_call: TRBV6-5
cdr3_aa: CASSYSNGIKNIQYF
cdr3_nt: TGTGCCAGCAGTTACTCGAATGGGATCAAAAACATTCAGTACTTC

d_call: TRBD2
j_call: TRBJ2-5
clone_size: NA
v_call: TRBV15
cdr3_aa: CATSREIPSSGRSFQAETQYF
cdr3_nt: TGTGCCACCAGCAGAGAGATTCCCTCGAGCGGGAGGAGTTTTCAAGCAGAGACCCAGTACTTC

d_call: NA
j_call: TRBJ2-3
clone_size: many
v_call: TRBV21-1
cdr3_aa: CASRPRRYAYF
cdr3_nt: TGTGCCAGCCGTCCTCGCAGATACGCGTATTTT

d_call: NA
j_call: TRBJ2-5
clone_size: once
v_call: TRBV20-1
cdr3_aa: CSASRDSRGETQYF
cdr3_nt: TGCAGTGCTAGCCGGGACTCGAGGGGCGAGACCCAGTACTTC

d_call: NA
j_call: TRBJ2-1
clone_size: NA
v_call: TRBV7-9
cdr3_aa: CASSKDGSPYNEQFF
cdr3_nt: TGTGCCAGCAGTAAGGACGGATCCCCCTACAATGAGCAGTTCTTC

d_call: TRBD2
j_call: TRBJ2-7
clone_size: few
v_call: TRBV4-1
cdr3_aa: CASSQGTGTSLWEQYF
cdr3_nt: TGCGCCAGCAGCCAGGGTACCGGGACTAGCCTGTGGGAGCAGTACTTC

d_call: NA
j_call: TRBJ2-1
clone_size: few
v_call: TRBV3-1
cdr3_aa: CASSPPPYNEQFF
cdr3_nt: TGTGCCAGCAGCCCTCCTCCCTACAATGAGCAGTTCTTC

d_call: NA
j_call: TRBJ2-1
clone_size: NA
v_call: TRBV7-2
cdr3_aa: CASSLGRWLDGNEQFF
cdr3_nt: TGTGCCAGCAGCTTAGGGAGGTGGCTAGACGGGAATGAGCAGTTCTTC

d_call: NA
j_call: TRBJ1-2
clone_size: NA
v_call: TRBV12-3/TRBV12-4
cdr3_aa: CASTKPGRPTGYGYTF
cdr3_nt: TGTGCCAGCACCAAGCCGGGACGCCCGACGGGCTATGGCTACACCTTC

d_call: TRBD2
j_call: TRBJ2-7
clone_size: NA
v_call: TRBV12-3/TRBV12-4
cdr3_aa: CASTLSGGLAGDEQYF
cdr3_nt: TGTGCCAGCACCCTCTCGGGTGGGCTAGCGGGAGACGAGCAGTACTTC

d_call: NA
j_call: TRBJ2-3
clone_size: NA
v_call: TRBV25-1
cdr3_aa: CASSGSGAKDTQYF
cdr3_nt: TGTGCCAGCAGTGGGTCAGGGGCTAAAGATACGCAGTATTTT

d_call: NA
j_call: TRBJ2-3
clone_size: once
v_call: TRBV12-3/TRBV12-4
cdr3_aa: CASSPNPMLYAYF
cdr3_nt: TGTGCCAGCAGCCCGAACCCTATGCTTTACGCGTATTTT

d_call: TRBD2
j_call: TRBJ2-1
clone_size: NA
v_call: TRBV28
cdr3_aa: CASRPSGSPPNEQFF
cdr3_nt: TGTGCCAGCAGGCCTAGCGGGAGTCCTCCTAATGAGCAGTTCTTC

d_call: NA
j_call: TRBJ2-7
clone_size: few
v_call: TRBV30
cdr3_aa: CAWSTGFYEQYF
cdr3_nt: TGTGCCTGGAGTACGGGGTTTTACGAGCAGTACTTC